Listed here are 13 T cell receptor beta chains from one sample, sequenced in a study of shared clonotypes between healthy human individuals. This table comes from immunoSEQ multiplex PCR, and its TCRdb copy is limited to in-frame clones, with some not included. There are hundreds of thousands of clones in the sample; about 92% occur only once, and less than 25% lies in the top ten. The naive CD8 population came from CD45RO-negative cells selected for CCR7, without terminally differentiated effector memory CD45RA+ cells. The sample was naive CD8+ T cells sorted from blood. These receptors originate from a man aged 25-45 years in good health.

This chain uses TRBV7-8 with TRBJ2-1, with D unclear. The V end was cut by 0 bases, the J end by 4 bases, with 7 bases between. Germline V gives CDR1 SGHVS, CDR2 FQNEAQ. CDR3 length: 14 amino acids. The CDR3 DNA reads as TGTGCCAGCAGCTTAGCCTCCCCTTACAATGAGCAGTTCTTC. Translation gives CASSLASPYNEQFF.

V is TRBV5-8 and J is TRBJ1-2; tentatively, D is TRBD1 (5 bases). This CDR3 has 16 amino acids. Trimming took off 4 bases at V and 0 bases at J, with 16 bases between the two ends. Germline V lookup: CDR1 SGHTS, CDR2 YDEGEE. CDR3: CASSRPLTATNYGYTF. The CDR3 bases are TGTGCCAGCAGCCGTCCCTTGACAGCAACTAACTATGGCTACACCTTC.

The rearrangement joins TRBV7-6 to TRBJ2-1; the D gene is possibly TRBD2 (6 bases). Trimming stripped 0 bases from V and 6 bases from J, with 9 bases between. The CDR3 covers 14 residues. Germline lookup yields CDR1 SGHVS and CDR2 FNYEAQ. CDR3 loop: CASSLAASANEQFF. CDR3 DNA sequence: TGTGCCAGCAGCTTAGCGGCTAGCGCCAATGAGCAGTTCTTC.

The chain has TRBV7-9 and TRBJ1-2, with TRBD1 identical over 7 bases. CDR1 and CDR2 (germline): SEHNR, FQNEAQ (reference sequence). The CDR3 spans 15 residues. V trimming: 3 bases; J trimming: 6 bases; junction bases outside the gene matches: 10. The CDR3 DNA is TGTGCCAGCAGCTTCCTAAGCGGGACAGTTGATGGCTACACCTTC. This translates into CASSFLSGTVDGYTF.

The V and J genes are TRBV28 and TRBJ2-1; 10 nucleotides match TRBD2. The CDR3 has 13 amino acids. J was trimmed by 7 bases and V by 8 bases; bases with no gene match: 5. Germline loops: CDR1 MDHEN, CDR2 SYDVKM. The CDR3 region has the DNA TGTGCCAGCGCTAGCGGGAGCGGGAATGAGCAGTTCTTC. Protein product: CASASGSGNEQFF.

CDR3: CASSSNPRPGTGGGYTF. Written as DNA, the CDR3 is TGTGCCAGCAGCTCAAATCCTCGGCCGGGGACAGGAGGCGGCTACACCTTC. The chain combines TRBV7-9 with TRBJ1-2, with 8 bases aligning to TRBD1. The germline CDR1 and CDR2 sequences are SEHNR and FQNEAQ (reference sequence). V trimming: 4 bases; J trimming: 8 bases; junction bases outside the gene matches: 18. The CDR3 has 17 amino acids.

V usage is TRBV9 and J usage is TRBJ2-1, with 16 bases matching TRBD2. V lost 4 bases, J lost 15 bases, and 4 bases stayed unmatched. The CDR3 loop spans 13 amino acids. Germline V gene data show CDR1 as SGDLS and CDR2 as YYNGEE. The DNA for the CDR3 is TGTGCCAGCAGCTTGGGACTAGCGGGAGGGATGTTCTTC. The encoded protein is CASSLGLAGGMFF.

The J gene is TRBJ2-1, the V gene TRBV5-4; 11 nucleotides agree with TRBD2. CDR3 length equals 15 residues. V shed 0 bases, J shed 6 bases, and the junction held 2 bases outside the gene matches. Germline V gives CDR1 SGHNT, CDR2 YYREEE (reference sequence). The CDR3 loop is CASSLVAGGINEQFF. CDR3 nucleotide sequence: TGTGCCAGCAGCTTGGTAGCGGGAGGGATCAATGAGCAGTTCTTC. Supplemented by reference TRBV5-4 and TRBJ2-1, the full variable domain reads ETGVTQSPTHLIKTRGQQVTLRCSSQSGHNTVSWYQQALGQGPQFIFQYYREEENGRGNFPPRFSGLQFPNYSSELNVNALELDDSALYLCASSLVAGGINEQFFGPGTRLTVL.

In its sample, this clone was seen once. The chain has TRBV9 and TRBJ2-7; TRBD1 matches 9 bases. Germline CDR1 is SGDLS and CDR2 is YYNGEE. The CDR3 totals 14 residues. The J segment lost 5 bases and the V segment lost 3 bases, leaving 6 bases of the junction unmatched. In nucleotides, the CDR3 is TGTGCCAGCAGCGACAACAGGGGGCTGGACGAGCAGTACTTC. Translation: CASSDNRGLDEQYF.

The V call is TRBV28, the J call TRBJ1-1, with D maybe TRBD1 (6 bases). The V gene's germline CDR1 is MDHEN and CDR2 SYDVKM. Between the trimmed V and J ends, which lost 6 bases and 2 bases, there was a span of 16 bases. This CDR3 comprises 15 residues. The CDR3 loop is CASRRGARFNTEAFF. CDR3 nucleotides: TGTGCCAGCAGGAGGGGGGCCAGATTTAACACTGAAGCTTTCTTT.

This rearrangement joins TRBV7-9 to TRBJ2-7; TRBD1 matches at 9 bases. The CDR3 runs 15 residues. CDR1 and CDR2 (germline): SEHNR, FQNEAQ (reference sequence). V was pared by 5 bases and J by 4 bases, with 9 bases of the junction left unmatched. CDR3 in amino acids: CASSPRGTGRYEQYF. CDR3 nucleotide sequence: TGTGCCAGCAGCCCCCGGGGGACAGGGCGTTACGAGCAGTACTTC.

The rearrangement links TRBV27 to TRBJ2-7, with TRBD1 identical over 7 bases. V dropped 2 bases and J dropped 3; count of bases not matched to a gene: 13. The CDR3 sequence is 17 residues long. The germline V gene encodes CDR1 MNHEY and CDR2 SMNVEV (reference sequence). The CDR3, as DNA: TGTGCCAGCAGTTTAAAAGGGTCGGGACAGACGGACTACGAGCAGTACTTC. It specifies CASSLKGSGQTDYEQYF.

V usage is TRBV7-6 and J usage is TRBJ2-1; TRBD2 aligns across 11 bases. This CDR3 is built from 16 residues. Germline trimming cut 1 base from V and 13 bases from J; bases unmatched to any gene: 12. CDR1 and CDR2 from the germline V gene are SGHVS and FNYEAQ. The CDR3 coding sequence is TGTGCCAGCAGCTTAGAGGTAGCGGGAGGGAGCAGCACACAGTTCTTC. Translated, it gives CASSLEVAGGSSTQFF.